This passage covers 19 T cell receptor beta chains from one sample sequenced in a study of graft-versus-host responses after intestinal transplantation. The method was immunoSEQ multiplex PCR; TCRdb's version includes in-frame clones alone and lacks a portion of them. Of around 89,000 clones detected, approximately 90% appear once; the ten largest clones hold roughly 0.43%. Their specific antigens are unknown. Sequencing was performed on unstimulated CD8+ T cells sorted from spleen or lymph node cells, taken before transplant. These receptors all come from a human donor who was the organ donor for an intestinal transplant.

The chain uses TRBV4-2 and TRBJ1-5; D perhaps matches TRBD1 (6 bases). The CDR3 runs to 17 residues. CDR1 and CDR2 from the germline V gene are LGHNA and YNFKEQ. Trimming took off 0 bases at V and 3 bases at J, with 15 bases between the two ends. CDR3 nucleotide sequence: TGTGCCAGCAGCCAAGATTATAGGCAGGGGTTCAATCAGCCCCAGCATTTT. Protein: CASSQDYRQGFNQPQHF.

The CDR3 sequence is CASSSPGGGTDTQYF. In nucleotides, the CDR3 is TGTGCCAGCAGTTCGCCGGGGGGCGGCACAGATACGCAGTATTTT. The chain carries TRBV27 and TRBJ2-3; D might be TRBD2 (7 bases). This CDR3 has 15 residues. V shed 4 bases and J shed 1 base, with 12 bases lying between them. The germline V gene has CDR1 MNHEY and CDR2 SMNVEV (reference sequence).

This clone was counted a single time. The chain uses TRBV19 and TRBJ2-5; weak D call: TRBD1 (5 bases). The CDR3 is made up of 16 amino acids. V was clipped by 4 bases and J by 4 bases, with 19 bases between them. The germline CDR1 and CDR2 sequences are LNHDA and SQIVND (reference sequence). The CDR3 nucleotides are TGTGCCAGTAGTACCTACAGGTCCGAGCAGGGAGAGACCCAGTACTTC. Amino acids: CASSTYRSEQGETQYF.

V gene TRBV5-1 combines with J gene TRBJ2-3, with TRBD2 matching 8 bases. Per the germline V gene, CDR1 is SGHRS and CDR2 is YFSETQ. CDR3 length equals 14 residues. The trim removed 4 bases at V and 0 bases at J, leaving 1 base unmatched. The CDR3 sequence is CASSIAGSTDTQYF. CDR3 nucleotide sequence: TGCGCCAGCAGCATAGCGGGAAGCACAGATACGCAGTATTTT.

A single count supports this clone. The chain carries TRBV4-1 and TRBJ2-7; no definite D call. CDR3 length: 15 residues. Germline assignment: CDR1 MGHRA and CDR2 YSYEKL. V lost 4 bases, J lost 2 bases, and 15 bases lay in between. The CDR3 spells CASSPLADTAYEQYF. CDR3 DNA: TGCGCCAGCAGCCCCCTCGCCGACACCGCCTACGAGCAGTACTTC.

The chain employs TRBV29-1 and TRBJ1-2; TRBD1 aligns across 8 bases. Germline V gene sequence: CDR1 SQVTM, CDR2 ANQGSEA. The CDR3 length is 13 residues. The trim removed 2 bases at V and 5 bases at J, leaving 4 bases unmatched. CDR3 sequence: CSVEQGARYGYTF. The DNA of the CDR3 is TGCAGCGTTGAACAGGGGGCGCGGTATGGCTACACCTTC.

The chain joins TRBV5-4 to TRBJ1-2; TRBD1 agrees at 7 bases. After removal of 5 bases from V and 3 bases from J, the junction contained 4 bases not matched to a gene. This CDR3 has 13 residues. Germline V CDR1 and CDR2: SGHNT, YYREEE (reference sequence). The CDR3 sequence: CASSLTGDYGYTF. For the CDR3, the DNA is TGTGCCAGCAGTCTTACAGGGGACTATGGCTACACCTTC.

This clone was counted a single time. This chain joins TRBV4-3 and TRBJ1-4, with D unresolved. Germline V gene lookup returns CDR1 LGHNA and CDR2 YSLEER. This CDR3 is built from 16 residues. V dropped 1 base and J dropped 2 bases, with 11 bases sitting between them. The DNA for the CDR3 is TGCGCCAGCAGCCAAGTCCGAGGGTCCACTAATGAAAAACTGTTTTTT. Translating it yields CASSQVRGSTNEKLFF.

This rearrangement joins TRBV5-5 to TRBJ1-6, with 8 nucleotides matching TRBD1. The CDR3 runs 18 residues. Germline V gene sequence: CDR1 SGHKS, CDR2 YYEKEE (reference sequence). The trim removed 4 bases at V and 0 bases at J, leaving 9 bases unmatched. The CDR3: CASSQDRVGSSYNSPLHF. Here the CDR3 DNA reads TGTGCCAGCAGCCAGGACAGGGTCGGCAGCTCCTATAATTCACCCCTCCACTTT.

The chain combines TRBV13 with TRBJ1-2; TRBD1 is a possible D gene (6 bases). The CDR3 covers 17 residues. CDR1 and CDR2 from the germline V gene are PRHDT and FYEKMQ (reference sequence). The ends were cut back, 2 bases at V and 0 bases at J, with 16 bases in the middle. The CDR3 DNA reads TGTGCCAGCAGCTTATCAGAGGGGGAGAACGCTAACTATGGCTACACCTTC. It codes for CASSLSEGENANYGYTF. Using reference TRBV13 and TRBJ1-2 for the parts outside the CDR3, the full variable domain is AAGVIQSPRHLIKEKRETATLKCYPIPRHDTVYWYQQGPGQDPQFLISFYEKMQSDKGSIPDRFSAQQFSDYHSELNMSSLELGDSALYFCASSLSEGENANYGYTFGSGTRLTVV.

The DNA of the CDR3 is TGCGCCAGCAGCCAAGATCCGGGACAGGGGCACACTGAAGCTTTCTTT. This translates into CASSQDPGQGHTEAFF. The rearrangement uses TRBV4-3 and TRBJ1-1; 10 bases are shared with TRBD1. This CDR3 has 16 amino acids. The germline V gene encodes CDR1 LGHNA and CDR2 YSLEER. V lost 0 bases, J lost 3 bases, and 4 bases stayed unmatched.

With respect to this clone: One end of the junction does not line up with germline, which may come from a read error. The CDR3: CAGSLTDSYGYTF. As DNA, the CDR3 is TGCGCCGGCAGCTTAACAGACAGCTATGGCTACACCTTC. The V and J genes are TRBV5-1 and TRBJ1-2; D perhaps matches TRBD1 (5 bases). The CDR3 is made up of 13 amino acids. Per the germline V gene, CDR1 is SGHRS and CDR2 is YFSETQ. The whole variable domain, remainder taken from reference TRBV5-1 and TRBJ1-2, is KAGVTQTPRYLIKTRGQQVTLSCSPISGHRSVSWYQQTPGQGLQFLFEYFSETQRNKGNFPGRFSGRQFSNSRSEMNVSTLELGDSALYLCAGSLTDSYGYTFGSGTRLTVV.

This chain connects TRBV4-3 to TRBJ1-6; 8 bases are shared with TRBD1. The germline V gene encodes CDR1 LGHNA and CDR2 YSLEER. The CDR3 contains 15 residues. Unmatched junction bases numbered 5, after V lost 4 bases and J lost 6 bases. In DNA form, the CDR3 reads TGCGCCAGCAGCCCCGGGACAGGACTTAATTCACCCCTCCACTTT. Translating gives CASSPGTGLNSPLHF.

This clone was observed a few times. The CDR3 nucleotides read TGTGCCAGTAGTATAGTGGAGTCCGGAAACACCATATATTTT. Translated, it gives CASSIVESGNTIYF. The chain has TRBV19 and TRBJ1-3; D unresolved. V lost 1 base, J lost 4 bases, and 8 bases lay in between. This CDR3 comprises 14 residues. Germline loops: CDR1 LNHDA, CDR2 SQIVND (reference sequence).

By its share, this clone is medium-sized. J is TRBJ1-6 and V is TRBV25-1; D unclear. Trimming shortened V by 7 bases and J by 0 bases, and 4 bases separated the two germline ends. This CDR3 has 13 residues. CDR1 is MGHDK, CDR2 SYGVNS, per germline. CDR3 sequence: CASTVSYNSPLHF. CDR3 DNA sequence: TGTGCCAGCACTGTCTCCTATAATTCACCCCTCCACTTT.

This sequence joins TRBV2 and TRBJ1-2, with 12 bases fitting TRBD1. V trimming: 9 bases; J trimming: 3 bases; junction bases outside the gene matches: 8. Germline assignment: CDR1 SNHLY and CDR2 FYNNEI. The CDR3 runs 15 residues. In nucleotides, the CDR3 is TGTGCCAGGTCGGGACAGGGGGCGCGGGACTATGGCTACACCTTC. Protein sequence: CARSGQGARDYGYTF.

As concerns this clone: This sample also contains other DNA sequences that code for the same CDR3. The chain carries TRBV11-2 and TRBJ2-7; D is possibly TRBD1 (5 bases). V lost 1 base and J lost 2, with 6 bases in between. Germline CDR1 SGHAT, CDR2 FQNNGV. CDR3 length: 13 residues. This CDR3 reads CASSLGQTYEQYF. The CDR3 nucleotides read TGTGCCAGCAGCTTAGGACAGACCTACGAGCAGTACTTC. Together with reference TRBV11-2 and TRBJ2-7, the CDR3 gives the full variable domain: EAGVAQSPRYKIIEKRQSVAFWCNPISGHATLYWYQQILGQGPKLLIQFQNNGVVDDSQLPKDRFSAERLKGVDSTLKIQPAKLEDSAVYLCASSLGQTYEQYFGPGTRLTVT.

This chain connects TRBV12-5 to TRBJ2-5, with TRBD2 identical over 11 bases. The ends lost 6 bases at V and 5 bases at J; junction bases unmatched: 11. The CDR3 totals 16 residues. Germline V CDR1 and CDR2: LGHNT, FRNRAP. The CDR3 region has the DNA TGTGCTAGTGGCTCCGGGACTAGCGGTTCGGTGGAGACCCAGTACTTC. Its protein is CASGSGTSGSVETQYF.

CDR3 sequence reads: CASIRNYGYTF. In nucleotides, the CDR3 is TGTGCCAGCATCCGTAACTATGGCTACACCTTC. This chain links TRBV6-1 with TRBJ1-2; D not certain. The CDR3 has 11 amino acids. Germline CDR1 is MNHNS and CDR2 is SASEGT. Trimming pared 7 bases from V and 1 base from J, leaving 4 bases between.